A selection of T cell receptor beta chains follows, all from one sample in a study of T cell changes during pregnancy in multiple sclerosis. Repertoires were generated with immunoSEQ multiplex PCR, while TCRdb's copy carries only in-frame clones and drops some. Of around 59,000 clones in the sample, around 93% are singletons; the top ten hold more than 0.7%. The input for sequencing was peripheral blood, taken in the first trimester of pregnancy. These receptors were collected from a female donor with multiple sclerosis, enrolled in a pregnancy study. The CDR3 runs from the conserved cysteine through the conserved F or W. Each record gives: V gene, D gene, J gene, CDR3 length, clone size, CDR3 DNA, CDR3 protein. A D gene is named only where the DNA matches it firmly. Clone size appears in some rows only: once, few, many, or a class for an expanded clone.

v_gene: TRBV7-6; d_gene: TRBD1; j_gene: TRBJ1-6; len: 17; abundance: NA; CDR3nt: TGTGCCAGCAGCCGATCCGGGACAGGTCGGCTACGTTCACCCCTCCACTTT; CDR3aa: CASSRSGTGRLRSPLHF
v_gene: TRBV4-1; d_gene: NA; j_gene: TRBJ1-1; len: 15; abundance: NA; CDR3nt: TGCGCCAGCAGCCCCCACGCAGGGGTGAACACTGAAGCTTTCTTT; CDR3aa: CASSPHAGVNTEAFF
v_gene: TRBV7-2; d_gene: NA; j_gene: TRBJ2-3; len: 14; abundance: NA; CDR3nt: TGTGCCAGCAGCTTAGCGGGGGGGCTCGGTACGCAGTATTTT; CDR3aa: CASSLAGGLGTQYF
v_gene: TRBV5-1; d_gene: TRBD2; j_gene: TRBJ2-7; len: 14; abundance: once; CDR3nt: TGCGCCAGCAGCGCGGGCGGACTAGCCGGCGAGCAGTACTTC; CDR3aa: CASSAGGLAGEQYF
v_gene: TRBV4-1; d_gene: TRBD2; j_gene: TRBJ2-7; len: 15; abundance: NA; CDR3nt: TGCGCCAGCAGCCAGCTAGCGGGGGGGCCATACGAGCAGTACTTC; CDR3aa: CASSQLAGGPYEQYF
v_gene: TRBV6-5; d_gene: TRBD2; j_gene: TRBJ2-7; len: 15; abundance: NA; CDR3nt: TGTGCCAGCAGTAAACCTAGCGGTCCTTCCTACGAGCAGTACTTC; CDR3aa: CASSKPSGPSYEQYF
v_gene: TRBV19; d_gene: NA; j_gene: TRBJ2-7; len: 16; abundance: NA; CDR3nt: TGTGCCAGTAGTATAACCTCGGCCGGGGACTTCTACGAGCAGTACTTC; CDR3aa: CASSITSAGDFYEQYF
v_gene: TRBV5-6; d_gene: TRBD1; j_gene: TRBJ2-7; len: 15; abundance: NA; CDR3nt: TGTGCCAGCAGCTTTGGGACAGCGGCGAAATACGAGCAGTACTTC; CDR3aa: CASSFGTAAKYEQYF
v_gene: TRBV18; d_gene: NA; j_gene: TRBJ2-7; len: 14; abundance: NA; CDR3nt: TGTGCCAGCTCCCCTCCCTCGGTTCCCTACGAGCAGTACTTC; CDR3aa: CASSPPSVPYEQYF
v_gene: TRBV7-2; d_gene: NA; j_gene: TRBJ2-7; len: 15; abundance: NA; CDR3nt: TGTGCCAGCAGCTTAGAGGGACAACGGCGGGACGAGCAGTACTTC; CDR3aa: CASSLEGQRRDEQYF
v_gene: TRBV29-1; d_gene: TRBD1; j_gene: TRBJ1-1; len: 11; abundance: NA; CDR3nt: TGCAGCTCGACAGGGCTCACTGAAGCTTTCTTT; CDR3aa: CSSTGLTEAFF
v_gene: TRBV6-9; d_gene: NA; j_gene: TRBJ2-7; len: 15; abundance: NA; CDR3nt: TGTGCCAGCAGTTGCGAACACAGGGCGGGCGACGAGCAGTACTTC; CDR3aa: CASSCEHRAGDEQYF
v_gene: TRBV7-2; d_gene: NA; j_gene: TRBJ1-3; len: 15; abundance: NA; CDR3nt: TGTGCCAGCAGCGGAAGGTCGGGGGGGGGCAACACCATATATTTT; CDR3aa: CASSGRSGGGNTIYF
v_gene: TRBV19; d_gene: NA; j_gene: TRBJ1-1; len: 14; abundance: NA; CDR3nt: TGTGCCAGTAATTCGCTTTGGGCGGGGACTGAAGCTTTCTTT; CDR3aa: CASNSLWAGTEAFF
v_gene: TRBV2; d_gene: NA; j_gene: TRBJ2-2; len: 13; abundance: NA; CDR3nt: TGTGCCAGCACGGTTCAAAACACCGGGGAGCTGTTTTTT; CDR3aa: CASTVQNTGELFF
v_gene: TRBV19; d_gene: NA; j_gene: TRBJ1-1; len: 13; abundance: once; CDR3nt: TGTGCCAGTAAATCAGACTCGAACACTGAAGCTTTCTTT; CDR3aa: CASKSDSNTEAFF
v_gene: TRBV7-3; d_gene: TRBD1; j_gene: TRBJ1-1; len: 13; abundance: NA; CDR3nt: TGTGCCAGCAGCCTACAACAGGGGGGGATTGCTTTCTTT; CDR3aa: CASSLQQGGIAFF
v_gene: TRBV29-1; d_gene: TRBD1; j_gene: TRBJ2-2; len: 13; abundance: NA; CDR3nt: TGCAGCGTACGACAGGGGGCGACCGGGGAGCTGTTTTTT; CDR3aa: CSVRQGATGELFF
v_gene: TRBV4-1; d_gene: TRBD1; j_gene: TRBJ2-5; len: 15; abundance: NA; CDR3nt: TGCGCCAGCAGCCAAGACGGACAGACAGGGGAGACCCAGTACTTC; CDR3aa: CASSQDGQTGETQYF
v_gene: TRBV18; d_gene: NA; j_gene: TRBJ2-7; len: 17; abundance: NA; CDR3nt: TGTGCCAGCTCACAAACGCGGAACAGGGAGAGGTCCTACGAGCAGTACTTC; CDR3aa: CASSQTRNRERSYEQYF
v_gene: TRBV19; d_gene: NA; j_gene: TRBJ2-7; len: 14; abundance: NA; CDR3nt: TGTGCCAGTAGTATAGCCACTACCTACTACGAGCAGTACTTC; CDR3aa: CASSIATTYYEQYF
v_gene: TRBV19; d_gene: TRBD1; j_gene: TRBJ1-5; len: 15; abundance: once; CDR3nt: TGTGCCAGTAGGACCCGACAGGGTATTCGTCAGCCCCAGCATTTT; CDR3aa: CASRTRQGIRQPQHF
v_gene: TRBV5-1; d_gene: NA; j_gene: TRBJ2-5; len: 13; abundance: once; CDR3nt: TGCGCCAGCAGCCCACTGTACCAAGAGACCCAGTACTTC; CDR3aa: CASSPLYQETQYF
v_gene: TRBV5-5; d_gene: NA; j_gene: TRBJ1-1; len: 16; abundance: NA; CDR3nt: TGTGCCAGCAGCGGGTACGGGACATTCGGGGACACTGAAGCTTTCTTT; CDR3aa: CASSGYGTFGDTEAFF
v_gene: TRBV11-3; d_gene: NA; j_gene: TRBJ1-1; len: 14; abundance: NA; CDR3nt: TGTGCCAGCAGCTCCCGGGGGGGGGCCACTGAAGCTTTCTTT; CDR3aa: CASSSRGGATEAFF
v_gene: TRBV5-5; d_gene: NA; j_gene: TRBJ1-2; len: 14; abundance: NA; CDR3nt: TGTGCCAGCAGCCCTATGAGGGTGGACTATGGCTACACCTTC; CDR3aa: CASSPMRVDYGYTF
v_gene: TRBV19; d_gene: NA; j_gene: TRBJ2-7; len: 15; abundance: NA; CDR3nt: TGTGCCAGTAGTCCCCGACAGCCGAGCTCCTACGAGCAGTACTTC; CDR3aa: CASSPRQPSSYEQYF
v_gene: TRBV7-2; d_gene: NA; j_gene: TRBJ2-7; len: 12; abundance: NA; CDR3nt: TGTGCCAGCAGCTGGGGAGTGGGCGAGCAGTACTTC; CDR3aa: CASSWGVGEQYF
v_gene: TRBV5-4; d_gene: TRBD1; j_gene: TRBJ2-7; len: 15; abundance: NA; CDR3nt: TGTGCCAGCAGCCCGGGGGACAGGGGAGGCTACGAGCAGTACTTC; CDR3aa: CASSPGDRGGYEQYF
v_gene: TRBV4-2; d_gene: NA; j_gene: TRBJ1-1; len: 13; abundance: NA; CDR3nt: TGTGCCAGCAGCCAAGATCGAACAGTAGAAGCTTTCTTT; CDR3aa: CASSQDRTVEAFF
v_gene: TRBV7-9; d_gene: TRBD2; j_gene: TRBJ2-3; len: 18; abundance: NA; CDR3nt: TGTGCCAGCAGCGTCCGCCTATTAGCGGGGGGTAGCACAGATACGCAGTATTTT; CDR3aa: CASSVRLLAGGSTDTQYF
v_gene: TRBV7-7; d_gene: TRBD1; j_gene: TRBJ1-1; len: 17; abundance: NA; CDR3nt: TGTGCTAGCAGCCCTAAAGCAGCGGGGACAGGAAACACTGAAGCTTTCTTT; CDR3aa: CASSPKAAGTGNTEAFF
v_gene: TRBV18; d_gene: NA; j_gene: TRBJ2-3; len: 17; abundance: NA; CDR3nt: TGTGCCAGCTCATCAGTCCGAGGCGGCGGGGGCACAGATACGCAGTATTTT; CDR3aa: CASSSVRGGGGTDTQYF
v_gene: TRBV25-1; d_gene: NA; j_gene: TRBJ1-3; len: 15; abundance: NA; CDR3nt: TGTGCCAGCAGTGATACATTTGCAGGCGGAAACACCATATATTTT; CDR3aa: CASSDTFAGGNTIYF
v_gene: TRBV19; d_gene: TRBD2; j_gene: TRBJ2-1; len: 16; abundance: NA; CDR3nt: TGTGCCAGTAGTATGCCCCTTCTAGCGGGAGGCAATGAGCAGTTCTTC; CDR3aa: CASSMPLLAGGNEQFF
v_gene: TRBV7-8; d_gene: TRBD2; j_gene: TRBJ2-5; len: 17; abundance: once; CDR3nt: TGTGCCAGCAGGCTTCGGGTGCTAGCGGGGGGGCGGGAGACCCAGTACTTC; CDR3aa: CASRLRVLAGGRETQYF
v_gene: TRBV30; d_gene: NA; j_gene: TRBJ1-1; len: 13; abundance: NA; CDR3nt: TGTGCCTGGAGTGTACTTAGGGGTTCGCAAGCTTTCTTT; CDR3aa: CAWSVLRGSQAFF
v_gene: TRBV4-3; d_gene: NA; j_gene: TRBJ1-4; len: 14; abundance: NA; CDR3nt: TGCGCCAGCAGCCAAGCAGGGTTCGGCGAAAAACTGTTTTTT; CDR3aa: CASSQAGFGEKLFF
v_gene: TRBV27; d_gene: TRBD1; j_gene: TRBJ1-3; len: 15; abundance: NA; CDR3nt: TGTGCCAGCAGTTCAGACAGGGTCTCTGGAAACACCATATATTTT; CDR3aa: CASSSDRVSGNTIYF
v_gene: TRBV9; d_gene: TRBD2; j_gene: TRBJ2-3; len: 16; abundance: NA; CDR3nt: TGTGCCAGCAGCGTAGGTGCCAGCGGGGGAGTGGGCACGCAGTATTTT; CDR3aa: CASSVGASGGVGTQYF
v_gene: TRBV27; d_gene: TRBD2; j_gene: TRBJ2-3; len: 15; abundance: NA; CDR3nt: TGTGCCAGCAGTTTTGTGGCGGGGGGATCGGATACGCAGTATTTT; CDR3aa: CASSFVAGGSDTQYF
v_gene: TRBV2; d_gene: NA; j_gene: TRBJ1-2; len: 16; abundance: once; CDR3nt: TGTGCCAGCAGTCAACGGGCCTCCCCCGGGAGCTATGGCTACACCTTC; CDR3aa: CASSQRASPGSYGYTF